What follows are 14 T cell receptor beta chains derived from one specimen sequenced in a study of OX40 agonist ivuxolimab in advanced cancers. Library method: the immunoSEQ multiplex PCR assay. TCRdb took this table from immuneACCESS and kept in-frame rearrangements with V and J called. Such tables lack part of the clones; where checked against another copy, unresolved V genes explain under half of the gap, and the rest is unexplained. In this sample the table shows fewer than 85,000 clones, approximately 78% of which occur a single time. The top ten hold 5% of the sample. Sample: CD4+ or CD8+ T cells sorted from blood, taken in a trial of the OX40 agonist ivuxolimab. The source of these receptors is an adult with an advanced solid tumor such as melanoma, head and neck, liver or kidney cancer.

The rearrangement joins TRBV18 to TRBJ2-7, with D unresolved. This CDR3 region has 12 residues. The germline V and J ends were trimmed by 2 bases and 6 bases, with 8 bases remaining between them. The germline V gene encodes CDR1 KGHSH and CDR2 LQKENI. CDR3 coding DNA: TGTGCCAGCTCACCAATGGGCTCCGAGCAGTACTTC. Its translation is CASSPMGSEQYF. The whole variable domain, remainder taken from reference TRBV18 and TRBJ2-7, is NAGVMQNPRHLVRRRGQEARLRCSPMKGHSHVYWYRQLPEEGLKFMVYLQKENIIDESGMPKERFSAEFPKEGPSILRIQQVVRGDSAAYFCASSPMGSEQYFGPGTRLTVT.

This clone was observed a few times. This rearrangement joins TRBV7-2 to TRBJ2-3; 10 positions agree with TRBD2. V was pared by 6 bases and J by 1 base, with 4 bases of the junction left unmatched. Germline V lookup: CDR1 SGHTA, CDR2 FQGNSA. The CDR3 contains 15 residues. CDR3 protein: CASSPLAGGTDTQYF. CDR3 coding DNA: TGTGCCAGCAGTCCCCTAGCGGGGGGCACAGATACGCAGTATTTT.

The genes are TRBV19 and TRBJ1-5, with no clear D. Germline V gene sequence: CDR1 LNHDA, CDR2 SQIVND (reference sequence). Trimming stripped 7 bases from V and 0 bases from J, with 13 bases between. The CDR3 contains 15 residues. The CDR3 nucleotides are TGTGCCAGTACGGGGTCCGGCTATAGCAATCAGCCCCAGCATTTT. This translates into CASTGSGYSNQPQHF. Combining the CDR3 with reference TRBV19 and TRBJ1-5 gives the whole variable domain DGGITQSPKYLFRKEGQNVTLSCEQNLNHDAMYWYRQDPGQGLRLIYYSQIVNDFQKGDIAEGYSVSREKKESFPLTVTSAQKNPTAFYLCASTGSGYSNQPQHFGDGTRLSIL.

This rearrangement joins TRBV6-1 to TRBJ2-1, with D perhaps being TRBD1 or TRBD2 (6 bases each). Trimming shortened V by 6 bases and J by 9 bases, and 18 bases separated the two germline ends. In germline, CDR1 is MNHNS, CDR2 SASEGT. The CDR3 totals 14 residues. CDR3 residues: CASRTTGGRGEQFF. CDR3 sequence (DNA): TGTGCCAGCAGGACGACTGGGGGGCGGGGTGAGCAGTTCTTC.

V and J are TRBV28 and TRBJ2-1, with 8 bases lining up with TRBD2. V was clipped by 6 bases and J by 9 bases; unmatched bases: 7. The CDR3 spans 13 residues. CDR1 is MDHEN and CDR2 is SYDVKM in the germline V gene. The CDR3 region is CASRPGRASEQFF. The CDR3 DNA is TGTGCCAGCAGACCCGGGAGGGCGAGTGAGCAGTTCTTC.

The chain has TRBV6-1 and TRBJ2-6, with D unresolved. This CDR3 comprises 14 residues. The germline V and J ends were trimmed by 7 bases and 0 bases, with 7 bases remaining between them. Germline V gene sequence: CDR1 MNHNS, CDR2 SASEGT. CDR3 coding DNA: TGTGCCAGCAAAGAAGACTCTGGGGCCAACGTCCTGACTTTC. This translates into CASKEDSGANVLTF.

The CDR3 protein is CASNKGVNTEAFF. In nucleotides, the CDR3 is TGTGCCAGCAATAAGGGTGTGAACACTGAAGCTTTCTTT. J is TRBJ1-1 and V is TRBV28; D is uncertain. The CDR3 has 13 residues. Deletions cut 7 bases from V and 0 bases from J, with 9 bases between. The germline V gene encodes CDR1 MDHEN and CDR2 SYDVKM.

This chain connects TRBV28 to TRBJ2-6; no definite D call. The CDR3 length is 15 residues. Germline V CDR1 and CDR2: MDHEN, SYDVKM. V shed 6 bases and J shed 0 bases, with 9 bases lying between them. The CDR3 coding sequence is TGTGCCAGCAGGACCCCGAGCTCTGGGGCCAACGTCCTGACTTTC. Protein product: CASRTPSSGANVLTF.

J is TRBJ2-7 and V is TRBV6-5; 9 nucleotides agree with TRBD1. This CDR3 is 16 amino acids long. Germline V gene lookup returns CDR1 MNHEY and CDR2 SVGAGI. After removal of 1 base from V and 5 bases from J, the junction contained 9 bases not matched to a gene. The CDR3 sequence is CASSYLAGTGYHEQYF. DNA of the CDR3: TGTGCCAGCAGTTACTTGGCCGGGACAGGGTACCACGAGCAGTACTTC.

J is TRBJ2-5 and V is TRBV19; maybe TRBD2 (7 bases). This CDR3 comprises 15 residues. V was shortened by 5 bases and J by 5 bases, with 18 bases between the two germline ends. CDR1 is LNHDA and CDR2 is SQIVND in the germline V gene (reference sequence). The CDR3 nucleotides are TGTGCCAGTAGTTATGGGACGGGGGGCTTGGAGACCCAGTACTTC. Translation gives CASSYGTGGLETQYF.

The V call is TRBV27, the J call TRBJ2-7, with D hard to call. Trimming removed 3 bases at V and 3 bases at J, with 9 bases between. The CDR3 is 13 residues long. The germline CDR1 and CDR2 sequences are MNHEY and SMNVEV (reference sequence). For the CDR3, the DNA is TGTGCCAGCAGTTTTTCTTCATTCTACGAGCAGTACTTC. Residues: CASSFSSFYEQYF.

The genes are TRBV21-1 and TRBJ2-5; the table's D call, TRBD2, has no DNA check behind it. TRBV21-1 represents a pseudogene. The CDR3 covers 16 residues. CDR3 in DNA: TGTGCCAGCAGTAGAAGGGGACTAGCGGCACAAGAGACCCAGTACTTC. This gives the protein CASSRRGLAAQETQYF.

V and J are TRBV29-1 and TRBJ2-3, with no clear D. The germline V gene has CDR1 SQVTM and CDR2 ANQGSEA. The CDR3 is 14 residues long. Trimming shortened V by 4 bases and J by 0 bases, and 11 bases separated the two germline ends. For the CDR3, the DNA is TGCAGCGTTGCTGGGTGGGAAAGCACAGATACGCAGTATTTT. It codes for CSVAGWESTDTQYF.

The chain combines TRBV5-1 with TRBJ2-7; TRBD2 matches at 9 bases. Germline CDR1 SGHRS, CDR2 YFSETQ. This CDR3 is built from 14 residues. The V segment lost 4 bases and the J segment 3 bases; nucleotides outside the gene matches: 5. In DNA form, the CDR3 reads TGCGCCAGCAGCGGGGTAGCGGGGGACTACGAGCAGTACTTC. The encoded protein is CASSGVAGDYEQYF.